This TCR beta chain appears in the sequencing data of a study of blood T cell repertoires in COVID-19 (dated by TCRdb to 2018 to 2021). In terms of the full investigation: The collaborator samples originated in the United States, Italy and Spain and spanned the acute and convalescent phases of COVID-19. The prospective study material was composed of cDNA or gDNA derived from T cells, B-cell-depleted T cells, or PBMCs. Subjects who had been exposed to COVID-19, were actively infected with it, or had recovered from it provided the deeply sampled blood TCRbeta repertoires that made up the dataset. The repertoires were made available in a free public database intended to serve as a resource for research on the immune response to SARS-CoV-2. The samples were drawn from the first 160 participants of the ongoing ImmuneRACE study and from some 1,300 subjects provided by 6 global collaborators. A de-identified subject ID, COVID-19 status, age in years and sex were almost always included in the sample metadata. Where HLA class I and class II types were available, the types were taken from metadata supplied by the sample provider, not from assay-based typing. The paper's findings and limits, for the study overall: Clinical and demographic metadata were provided uncurated, with the amount varying by source and participant.

The immunoSEQ Assay, a bias-controlled multiplex PCR, was used to amplify TCRbeta CDR3 regions from genomic DNA. Per the authors' processing: The number of nucleated cells in each sample was estimated from the amplification of reference gene primers within the assay. To quantify the absolute abundance of each unique TCRbeta CDR3 rearrangement, sequence reads were collapsed and filtered. For each sample, productive Simpson clonality was calculated by taking the square root of Simpson's diversity index across productive rearrangements. TCRdb took over this immuneACCESS table, retaining in-frame rearrangements with V and J assigned. Such tables are incomplete; in checked studies, under half of the missing clones stem from an unresolved V gene, and the remainder is unexplained. V and J calls and clone size come straight from that table; D and trimming were deduced from the DNA. For this sample the table gives more than 200,000 clones, of which roughly 85% were detected only once. 2% to 3% of the sample is in the top ten clones.

The sample holds a few counts of this clone. What this receptor recognizes is not known. No base quality values were provided; no much bigger clone lies one nucleotide off. CDR1 is given as SGDLS and CDR2 as YYNGEE, both from the germline V gene. The CDR3 goes from the cysteine to the phenylalanine over 13 residues. Left in the record is the CDR3 DNA by itself, 39 bases read in frame from the first base. Here V drops 3 bases and J drops 9 bases, and the junction holds 6 bases not matched to any gene. The collaborating institutions used their own protocols to collect whole blood in K2EDTA tubes. For TCRbeta analysis, collaborators shipped samples as frozen whole blood, isolated PBMCs, or DNA extracted from either of those sample types.

This sequence was found in a woman aged 40 to 49 with active or convalescent COVID-19. The rearranged chain carries TRBV9 and TRBJ1-5; the central 7 bases match TRBD1. Sequences were obtained from peripheral blood. The nucleotide sequence is given as TGTGCCAGCAGCGAACAGGGGAACCCGCCCCAGCATTTT. This encodes CASSEQGNPPQHF.